Reported below is one T cell receptor beta chain. What it recognizes is unknown. A read error may produce the germline difference seen at one junction end. Germline CDR1 is MNHEY and CDR2 is SVGAGI. This CDR3 comprises 14 residues. The data were taken from a study of tumor and adjacent non-tumor tissue in lung cancer. In the study overall: The patients, 10 or so men and 5 women, were about 31 to 76 with stage I to III disease.

Findings and caveats of the study: Tumor TCR diversity, when higher, was linked to shorter survival.

A modified ARM-PCR protocol with three rounds of nested PCR amplified TCRbeta. TCRdb reprocessed the multiplex PCR reads with MiXCR, giving one entry per CDR3 protein. This sample has 45,000 to 65,000 distinct CDR3 sequences, with 70% to 80% found just once. The template was RNA from unsorted bulk tissue. This non-tumor lung sample came from over 3 cm beyond the tumor edge. The V and J genes are TRBV6-5 and TRBJ2-5; possibly TRBD1 for D (6 bases). The TCR originated in a woman in her sixties with non-small cell lung cancer. The sample consisted of distant non-tumor lung tissue. The CDR3 bases are TGTGGCAGCAGCCGGACAGAGGGTCAAAAGACCCAGTACTTC. Amino acid sequence: CGSSRTEGQKTQYF.